This T cell receptor (beta chain) originates from a study of blood T cell repertoires in COVID-19. Germline V CDR1 and CDR2: SNHLY, FYNNEI. This CDR3 spans 14 amino acids. Trimming cost V 6 bases and J 5 bases; bases outside gene matches: 8. Cohorts were based on clinical histories the participants reported. Sequencing used immunoSEQ multiplex PCR; TCRdb keeps in-frame clones, though not all of them. Here the sample spans under 250,000 clones, around nine tenths being singletons. The clonotype was recovered from a woman younger than 45 with acute COVID-19. The V gene is TRBV2, the J gene TRBJ2-7; 9 nucleotides line up with TRBD1. The sequencing input was PBMCs or T cells enriched from blood (not recorded which). The CDR3 bases are TGTGCCAGCAGGGCAGACAGGGGGTCAGACGAGCAGTACTTC. Translating gives CASRADRGSDEQYF.